This entry lists 13 T cell receptor beta chains sequenced from one sample in a study of vaccination effects on CD4 cells after COVID-19. Antigen specificity for these receptors is unknown. Produced via immunoSEQ multiplex PCR; TCRdb's table is partial and in-frame only. The sample comprises tens of thousands of clones, 70% to 75% of which are singletons, and 7% to 10% rests with the top ten. Sequencing in the ViraFEST assay came after antigen-specific CD4+ T cells had been expanded with viral peptide pools, which were used to stimulate PBMC. Following 10 days of culture, CD4+ T cells were isolated. Two-dose BNT162b2 or mRNA-1273 vaccination was given to participants. This specimen consisted of CD4+ T cells from PBMCs cultured with SARS-CoV-2 spike peptides, obtained after COVID-19 vaccination. These receptors were obtained from a human donor who received a COVID-19 vaccine.

The chain recombines TRBV6-5 with TRBJ2-1, with 11 bases fitting TRBD2. The CDR3 is 14 amino acids. V shed 8 bases and J 9 bases; nucleotides not matched to a gene: 9. Germline loops: CDR1 MNHEY, CDR2 SVGAGI. The DNA of the CDR3 is TGTGCCAGCGTCGTGGTAGCGGGAGGGGTTGAGCAGTTCTTC. Translated, it gives CASVVVAGGVEQFF.

The chain joins TRBV7-9 to TRBJ1-1, with a tentative D call TRBD1 (5 bases). The CDR3 has 14 residues. Per the germline V gene, CDR1 is SEHNR and CDR2 is FQNEAQ (reference sequence). The ends were cut back, 8 bases at V and 5 bases at J, with 18 bases in the middle. The DNA of the CDR3 is TGTGCCAGCGGGTCAGAATTGGGGCTAACTGAAGCTTTCTTT. It is translated as CASGSELGLTEAFF.

Only one count was recorded for this clone. The genes are TRBV29-1 and TRBJ1-2; 7 nucleotides match TRBD1. The CDR3 has 15 residues. Trimming cost V 0 bases and J 4 bases; bases outside gene matches: 8. Germline V gives CDR1 SQVTM, CDR2 ANQGSEA. As DNA, the CDR3 is TGCAGCGTTGAAGAGTCAAGGGGGCTCAGCTATGGCTACACCTTC. Encoded protein: CSVEESRGLSYGYTF.

This clone has only a few counts. This chain links TRBV19 with TRBJ1-6; tentatively, D is TRBD1 (5 bases). V was trimmed by 5 bases and J by 8 bases, leaving 16 bases between them. Germline-derived CDR1 and CDR2 are LNHDA and SQIVND (reference sequence). The CDR3 length is 15 residues. This CDR3 reads CASSPQRDRDSPLHF. In DNA, the CDR3 is TGTGCCAGTAGTCCGCAAAGGGACCGAGATTCACCCCTCCACTTT.

This chain uses TRBV6-5 with TRBJ1-1; D is undetermined. The CDR3 totals 14 residues. V lost 2 bases to trimming and J lost 3 bases, with 10 bases between them. Per germline, CDR1 MNHEY and CDR2 SVGAGI. CDR3 region: CASSYDPRYTEAFF. Written as DNA, the CDR3 is TGTGCCAGCAGTTACGACCCGAGGTACACTGAAGCTTTCTTT.

This chain joins TRBV10-3 and TRBJ2-3, with 14 bases matching TRBD2. CDR1 and CDR2 from the germline V gene are ENHRY and SYGVKD. J lost 0 bases, V lost 6 bases, and 8 bases had no gene match. This CDR3 spans 18 amino acids. In DNA form, the CDR3 reads TGTGCCATCAGCGGACTAGCGGGAGGCTTGACAAGCACAGATACGCAGTATTTT. It encodes CAISGLAGGLTSTDTQYF.

V is TRBV7-2 and J is TRBJ1-4; D might be TRBD1 (6 bases). This CDR3 contains 14 residues. The germline V gene has CDR1 SGHTA and CDR2 FQGNSA. The V and J ends lost 5 bases and 5 bases respectively, with 12 bases between them. The CDR3 protein is CASSLQGGNEKLFF. The CDR3 coding sequence is TGTGCCAGCAGCCTACAGGGAGGCAATGAAAAACTGTTTTTT. Combining the CDR3 with reference TRBV7-2 and TRBJ1-4 gives the whole variable domain GAGVSQSPSNKVTEKGKDVELRCDPISGHTALYWYRQSLGQGLEFLIYFQGNSAPDKSGLPSDRFSAERTGGSVSTLTIQRTQQEDSAVYLCASSLQGGNEKLFFGSGTQLSVL.

The count of this clone is one. The genes are TRBV5-1 and TRBJ2-1; 9 bases are a match to TRBD1. There are 14 residues in the CDR3. From germline, CDR1 is SGHRS and CDR2 YFSETQ. The V and J ends lost 3 bases and 6 bases, in that order; junction bases with no gene match: 4. The CDR3 loop is CASSSGTGSNEQFF. CDR3 nucleotide sequence: TGCGCCAGCAGCTCCGGGACAGGGAGCAATGAGCAGTTCTTC.

J is TRBJ2-7 and V is TRBV3-1 (or the pseudogene TRBV3-2), with 10 nucleotides matching TRBD1. The CDR3 length is 15 residues. The ends lost 5 bases at V and 3 bases at J; junction bases unmatched: 7. The germline gives CDR1 LGHDT, CDR2 YNNKEL (reference sequence). CDR3 in DNA: TGTGCCAGCAGCTCTTCCGGGACAGGGGACTACGAGCAGTACTTC. Its protein is CASSSSGTGDYEQYF.

V gene TRBV27 combines with J gene TRBJ2-7; D might be TRBD1 (5 bases). Germline V CDR1 and CDR2: MNHEY, SMNVEV (reference sequence). Between the trimmed V and J ends, which lost 7 bases and 3 bases, there was a span of 16 bases. This CDR3 has 14 amino acids. CDR3 sequence reads: CASKVSGPHYEQYF. CDR3 DNA: TGTGCCAGCAAAGTTTCAGGGCCTCACTACGAGCAGTACTTC.

V is TRBV5-1 and J is TRBJ1-4; TRBD1 aligns across 9 bases. CDR1 and CDR2 (germline): SGHRS, YFSETQ. The CDR3 runs 15 residues. Trimming cost V 0 bases and J 7 bases; bases outside gene matches: 4. The DNA for the CDR3 is TGCGCCAGCAGCTTGGGCACAGGGGGCAGTGAAAAACTGTTTTTT. It codes for CASSLGTGGSEKLFF.

The chain links TRBV12-5 to TRBJ1-2; perhaps TRBD1 as D (6 bases). The CDR3 covers 16 residues. With 6 bases removed from V and 4 bases from J, the gap between germline ends came to 21 bases. Germline V gene sequence: CDR1 LGHNT, CDR2 FRNRAP. CDR3: CASGPAGGPTGYGYTF. CDR3 DNA sequence: TGTGCTAGTGGGCCCGCGGGGGGCCCAACAGGCTATGGCTACACCTTC.

The V gene is TRBV9, the J gene TRBJ1-4; TRBD1 matches at 10 bases. Per the germline V gene, CDR1 is SGDLS and CDR2 is YYNGEE. The CDR3 covers 13 residues. V lost 3 bases to trimming and J lost 8 bases; unmatched junction nucleotides: 1. The CDR3 DNA reads as TGTGCCAGCAGCGCGGGACAGGGGGAAAAACTGTTTTTT. It codes for CASSAGQGEKLFF.